This T cell receptor beta chain was sequenced for a study of cytomegalovirus exposure and HLA in healthy donors. Primers for the PCR totalled 60 Vbeta and 13 Jbeta. The data were produced by immunoSEQ multiplex PCR, yet TCRdb's version contains in-frame clones alone and is incomplete. The sample lists some 160,000 clones, 80% occurring once. Points on this clone: Its matching antigen is unknown.

Study results and caveats: Several of the most significant clusters appeared linked to common viral pathogens, based on a later analysis.

The CDR3 sequence is 16 residues long. Germline V lookup: CDR1 SGHDN, CDR2 FVKESK. V shed 3 bases, J shed 4 bases, and the junction held 10 bases outside the gene matches. The material sequenced was PBMCs. This receptor was taken from a male donor in good health and CMV-seropositive. The genes are TRBV14 and TRBJ2-3; 7 bases fit TRBD2. DNA for the CDR3: TGTGCCAGCAGCCAGGGGGGGGAGCGGAGAGCAGATACGCAGTATTTT. Amino acid sequence: CASSQGGERRADTQYF.